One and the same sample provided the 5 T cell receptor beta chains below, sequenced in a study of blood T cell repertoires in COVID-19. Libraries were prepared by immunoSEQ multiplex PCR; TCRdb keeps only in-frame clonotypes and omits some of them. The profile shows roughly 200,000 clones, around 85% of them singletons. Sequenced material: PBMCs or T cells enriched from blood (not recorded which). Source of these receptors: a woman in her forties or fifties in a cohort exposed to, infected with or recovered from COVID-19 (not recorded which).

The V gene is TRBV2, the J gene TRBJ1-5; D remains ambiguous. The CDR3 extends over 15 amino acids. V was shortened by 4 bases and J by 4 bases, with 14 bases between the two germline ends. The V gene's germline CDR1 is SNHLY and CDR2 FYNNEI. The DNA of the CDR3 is TGTGCCAGCAGTGTTAACAGTCTTGAGAATCAGCCCCAGCATTTT. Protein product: CASSVNSLENQPQHF.

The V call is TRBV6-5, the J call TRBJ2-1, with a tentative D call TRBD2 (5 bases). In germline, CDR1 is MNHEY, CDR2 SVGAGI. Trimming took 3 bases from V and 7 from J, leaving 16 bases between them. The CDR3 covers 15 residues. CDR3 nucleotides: TGTGCCAGCAGTTATTCCTCGCGGGCCTGGAATGAGCAGTTCTTC. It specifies CASSYSSRAWNEQFF.

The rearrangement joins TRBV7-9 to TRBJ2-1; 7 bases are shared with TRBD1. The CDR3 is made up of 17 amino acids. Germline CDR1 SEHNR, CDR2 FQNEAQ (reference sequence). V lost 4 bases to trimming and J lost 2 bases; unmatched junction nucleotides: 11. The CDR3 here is CASSSKPQQGPYNEQFF. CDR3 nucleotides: TGTGCCAGCAGCTCTAAGCCCCAACAGGGGCCCTACAATGAGCAGTTCTTC.

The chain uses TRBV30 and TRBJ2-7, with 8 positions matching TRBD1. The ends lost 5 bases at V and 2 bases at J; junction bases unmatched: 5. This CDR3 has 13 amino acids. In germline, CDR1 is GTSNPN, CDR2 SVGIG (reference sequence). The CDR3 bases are TGTGCCTGGCTACACAGGGGGACCTACGAGCAGTACTTC. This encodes CAWLHRGTYEQYF.

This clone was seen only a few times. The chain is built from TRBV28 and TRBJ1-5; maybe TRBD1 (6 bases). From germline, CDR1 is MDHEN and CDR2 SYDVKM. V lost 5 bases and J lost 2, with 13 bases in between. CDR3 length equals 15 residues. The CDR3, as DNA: TGTGCCAGCAGTATGGGGGCGGGGGGCAATCAGCCCCAGCATTTT. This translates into CASSMGAGGNQPQHF.